A single sample gave rise to the 27 T cell receptor beta chains below, sequenced in a study of CD8 T cells in ankylosing spondylitis. One entry per CDR3 protein results from TCRdb running MiXCR on the 5' RACE reads. The repertoire holds a few hundred thousand distinct CDR3 sequences, more than 15% seen once, with around a third in the top ten. What was sequenced was blood, either unsorted or a sorted T cell fraction (not recorded which). The receptor set was obtained from a male donor with ankylosing spondylitis or in good health (not recorded which).

This clonotype was picked up a small number of times. J is TRBJ2-1 and V is TRBV6-4; the match to TRBD2 covers 9 bases. Germline CDR1 and CDR2: MRHNA and SNTAGT. The V gene end was trimmed by 4 bases and the J gene end by 8 bases; junction bases not matched to a gene: 6. CDR3 length equals 14 residues. CDR3 loop: CASSVGSGSDEQFF. CDR3 sequence (DNA): TGTGCCAGCAGTGTGGGTAGCGGGAGCGATGAGCAGTTCTTC.

The genes are TRBV10-3 and TRBJ2-3; D gene ambiguous. Trimming left V 3 bases short and J 2 bases short, with 15 bases between. CDR1 and CDR2 from the germline V gene are ENHRY and SYGVKD. CDR3 length: 16 residues. The CDR3 spells CAISDPRKQNTDTQYF. The DNA of the CDR3 is TGTGCCATCAGTGATCCCCGGAAGCAAAACACAGATACGCAGTATTTT.

This chain connects TRBV12-3 or TRBV12-4 to TRBJ1-6; D gene ambiguous. Trimming left V 3 bases short and J 8 bases short, with 14 bases between. This CDR3 comprises 15 residues. DNA of the CDR3: TGTGCCAGCAGTTTCGAGTCCCCTAGTTATTCACCCCTCCACTTT. This gives the protein CASSFESPSYSPLHF.

The chain joins TRBV4-2 to TRBJ2-5; D possibly corresponds to TRBD1 (6 bases). Germline V gene sequence: CDR1 LGHNA, CDR2 YNFKEQ. The CDR3 covers 14 residues. V was trimmed by 0 bases and J by 4 bases, leaving 9 bases between them. The CDR3 region is CASSQDQGPETQYF. The CDR3 nucleotides are TGTGCCAGCAGCCAAGACCAGGGGCCAGAGACCCAGTACTTC.

This clonotype came up many times. The rearrangement uses TRBV9 and TRBJ2-3; 7 positions agree with TRBD2. The length of the CDR3 is 15 residues. V was pared by 1 base and J by 2 bases, with 4 bases of the junction left unmatched. The V gene's germline CDR1 is SGDLS and CDR2 YYNGEE. CDR3 DNA: TGTGCCAGCAGCGTACTGGGACTAAACACAGATACGCAGTATTTT. This codes for CASSVLGLNTDTQYF.

This rearrangement joins TRBV10-3 to TRBJ2-1, with TRBD2 matching over 13 bases. V lost 7 bases to trimming and J lost 5 bases; unmatched junction nucleotides: 14. The CDR3 extends over 18 amino acids. Germline values: CDR1 ENHRY, CDR2 SYGVKD. CDR3 DNA: TGTGCCATCATCTGGACTAGCGGGAGCACCCCTACGGACAATGAGCAGTTCTTC. Translating it yields CAIIWTSGSTPTDNEQFF.

The sample holds many counts of this clonotype. The V call is TRBV29-1, the J call TRBJ2-3; D not certain. The CDR3 runs to 10 residues. Germline CDR1 reads SQVTM; CDR2 reads ANQGSEA. Trimming stripped 4 bases from V and 6 bases from J, with 5 bases between. The chain's CDR3 is CSVVGDTQYF. The DNA for the CDR3 is TGCAGCGTTGTAGGGGATACGCAGTATTTT.

This clonotype was found a few times. The chain carries TRBV12-3 or TRBV12-4 and TRBJ2-2, with 9 bases lining up with TRBD1. The CDR3 totals 14 residues. Trimming removed 5 bases from V and 6 bases from J; junction bases left unmatched: 4. CDR3 region: CASSDTGGPGELFF. Written as DNA, the CDR3 is TGTGCCAGCAGTGACACAGGGGGCCCCGGGGAGCTGTTTTTT.

The table lists this clonotype with many counts. The genes are TRBV6-5 and TRBJ2-1, with D uncertain. The length of the CDR3 is 15 residues. The V gene's germline CDR1 is MNHEY and CDR2 SVGAGI. The V end lost 2 bases, the J end lost 5 bases, and 13 bases lay between the germline ends. The CDR3 loop is CASSYRASRHNEQFF. The CDR3 bases are TGTGCCAGCAGTTACAGGGCTAGTCGCCACAATGAGCAGTTCTTC.

The table lists this clonotype with many counts. This chain joins TRBV7-2 and TRBJ1-1; 11 bases are a match to TRBD1. Germline trimming cut 5 bases from V and 4 bases from J; bases unmatched to any gene: 6. The germline V gene encodes CDR1 SGHTA and CDR2 FQGNSA. The CDR3 length is 15 residues. The CDR3 sequence is CASSGSGTGGTEAFF. CDR3 DNA: TGTGCCAGCAGCGGCTCCGGGACAGGGGGCACTGAAGCTTTCTTT.

The chain uses TRBV7-6 and TRBJ2-1; 11 bases map to TRBD2. Germline values: CDR1 SGHVS, CDR2 FNYEAQ. V shed 1 base and J 6 bases; nucleotides not matched to a gene: 5. CDR3 length: 16 residues. The CDR3 sequence: CASSLDSGRVGNEQFF. The CDR3 DNA reads as TGTGCCAGCAGCTTAGATAGCGGGAGGGTAGGCAATGAGCAGTTCTTC. Full variable domain (remainder filled in from reference TRBV7-6 and TRBJ2-1): GAGVSQSPRYKVTKRGQDVALRCDPISGHVSLYWYRQALGQGPEFLTYFNYEAQQDKSGLPNDRFSAERPEGSISTLTIQRTEQRDSAMYRCASSLDSGRVGNEQFFGPGTRLTVL.

This clonotype was seen repeatedly, ten times or more. The rearrangement joins TRBV9 to TRBJ2-1; 13 nucleotides agree with TRBD2. V lost 0 bases to trimming and J lost 9 bases; unmatched junction nucleotides: 6. The germline V gene has CDR1 SGDLS and CDR2 YYNGEE. The CDR3 sequence is 16 residues long. CDR3 region: CASSVETSGRLVEQFF. Here the CDR3 DNA reads TGTGCCAGCAGCGTAGAGACTAGCGGGAGGTTGGTTGAGCAGTTCTTC.

In DNA form, the CDR3 reads TGTGCCAGCAGTCAAGGACTAGCGGGAGGAGGGGAGACCCAGTACTTC. Its protein product is CASSQGLAGGGETQYF. This chain connects TRBV27 to TRBJ2-5, with TRBD2 matching 14 bases. The V segment lost 5 bases and the J segment 5 bases; nucleotides outside the gene matches: 7. The CDR3 consists of 16 residues. CDR1 and CDR2 (germline): MNHEY, SMNVEV (reference sequence).

V and J are TRBV6-2 or TRBV6-3 and TRBJ2-6; D is ambiguous. Trimming cost V 5 bases and J 3 bases, with 11 bases left between them. CDR1 and CDR2 from the germline V gene are MNHEY and SVGEGT. The CDR3 runs 15 residues. CDR3 residues: CASSPATGGANVLTF. Written as DNA, the CDR3 is TGTGCCAGCAGTCCCGCTACGGGTGGGGCCAACGTCCTGACTTTC.

This clonotype occurred a few times. The chain uses TRBV29-1 and TRBJ2-7, with 11 bases aligning to TRBD1. Germline V gene sequence: CDR1 SQVTM, CDR2 ANQGSEA. The CDR3 runs to 14 residues. J was trimmed by 6 bases and V by 3 bases; bases with no gene match: 7. The CDR3 protein is CSVDPGQGAGEQYF. As DNA, the CDR3 is TGCAGCGTTGACCCCGGACAGGGGGCTGGCGAGCAGTACTTC.

This clonotype has more than one count but fewer than ten. V usage is TRBV7-2 and J usage is TRBJ2-3; D possibly matches TRBD1 or TRBD2 (5 bases each). The V and J ends lost 4 bases and 14 bases respectively, with 19 bases between them. The germline V gene encodes CDR1 SGHTA and CDR2 FQGNSA. The CDR3 covers 13 residues. CDR3 amino acids: CASSSLTLGTGYF. The DNA of the CDR3 is TGTGCCAGCAGCTCTCTTACACTTGGGACGGGGTATTTT.

The rearrangement joins TRBV29-1 to TRBJ2-1; D perhaps matches TRBD2 (7 bases). This CDR3 comprises 13 residues. The germline V gene has CDR1 SQVTM and CDR2 ANQGSEA. Trimming stripped 6 bases from V and 3 bases from J, with 12 bases between. CDR3 DNA: TGCAGCGTGGGGGGGACAAACTACAATGAGCAGTTCTTC. Its translation: CSVGGTNYNEQFF.

This clonotype was seen a handful of times. The chain recombines TRBV5-5 with TRBJ2-1, with D possibly TRBD2 on 6 matching bases. CDR1 and CDR2 from the germline V gene are SGHKS and YYEKEE (reference sequence). Trimming left V 4 bases short and J 5 bases short, with 16 bases between. The CDR3 loop spans 15 amino acids. DNA for the CDR3: TGTGCCAGCAGCCATGTGGACTACGTACACAATGAGCAGTTCTTC. It encodes CASSHVDYVHNEQFF.

In its sample, this clonotype was seen many times. The chain links TRBV20-1 to TRBJ2-3; TRBD2 aligns across 8 bases. The CDR3 is 14 amino acids. Trimming at V came to 3 bases and at J to 3 bases, leaving 5 bases not matched to a gene. Germline CDR1 reads DFQATT; CDR2 reads SNEGSKA (reference sequence). CDR3 sequence reads: CSASRVAGTDTQYF. Here the CDR3 DNA reads TGCAGTGCTAGCCGTGTAGCGGGAACAGATACGCAGTATTTT.

The chain combines TRBV25-1 with TRBJ2-1; 11 bases map to TRBD2. The CDR3 sequence is 15 residues long. The germline V gene has CDR1 MGHDK and CDR2 SYGVNS. The junction had 5 bases not matched to a gene; V was cut back by 6 bases and J by 4 bases. CDR3 residues: CASRLAGGPYNEQFF. As DNA, the CDR3 is TGTGCCAGCAGGTTAGCGGGAGGGCCGTACAATGAGCAGTTCTTC.

CDR3 region: CASSLVVGANTGELFF. The CDR3 DNA follows: TGTGCCAGCAGCTTGGTGGTCGGAGCGAACACCGGGGAGCTGTTTTTT. The genes are TRBV5-5 and TRBJ2-2; D unresolved. Trimming removed 0 bases at V and 0 bases at J, with 9 bases between. The length of the CDR3 is 16 residues. Germline loops: CDR1 SGHKS, CDR2 YYEKEE (reference sequence).

Remarks on this clonotype: A much bigger clone sits one base away, suggesting this may be a read error. V is TRBV30 and J is TRBJ2-7, with 8 nucleotides matching TRBD2. The germline gives CDR1 GTSNPN, CDR2 SVGIG (reference sequence). The CDR3 has 12 amino acids. After removal of 6 bases from V and 4 bases from J, the junction contained 5 bases not matched to a gene. This chain's CDR3 is CACRGTRYEQYF. CDR3 DNA sequence: TGTGCCTGTCGTGGGACTAGGTACGAGCAGTACTTC.

This clonotype was seen repeatedly, ten times or more. The chain carries TRBV6-2 or TRBV6-3 and TRBJ2-7; D is possibly TRBD1 (6 bases). The CDR3 contains 13 residues. The V gene's germline CDR1 is MNHEY and CDR2 SVGEGT. CDR3 sequence (DNA): TGTGCAACAGCGGACAGTTGGGGATACGAGCAGTACTTC. Its translation is CATADSWGYEQYF.

As for this clonotype: One end of the junction fails to match germline, which may point to a read error. The genes are TRBV6-5 and TRBJ2-7; weak D call: TRBD2 (6 bases). Germline lookup yields CDR1 MNHEY and CDR2 SVGAGI. The CDR3 loop spans 13 amino acids. CDR3 in amino acids: CASSYGGSAEPTF. The DNA of the CDR3 is TGTGCCAGCAGTTACGGGGGGTCGGCCGAACCCACCTTC.

The sample holds many counts of this clonotype. The V call is TRBV12-3 or TRBV12-4, the J call TRBJ1-5; 7 nucleotides line up with TRBD1. The V and J ends lost 6 bases and 4 bases, in that order; junction bases with no gene match: 12. This CDR3 is 16 amino acids long. CDR3 in DNA: TGTGCCAGCAGCGCCCTTGACAGGGAACCGAATCAGCCCCAGCATTTT. It translates to CASSALDREPNQPQHF.

This rearrangement joins TRBV7-9 to TRBJ2-7; 9 bases fit TRBD1. Germline assignment: CDR1 SEHNR and CDR2 FQNEAQ (reference sequence). There are 15 residues in the CDR3. V trimming: 1 base; J trimming: 5 bases; junction bases outside the gene matches: 6. The CDR3 loop is CASSLVGQGINEQYF. The DNA for the CDR3 is TGTGCCAGCAGCTTAGTGGGACAGGGAATTAACGAGCAGTACTTC.

This clonotype was found a few times. V gene TRBV5-1 combines with J gene TRBJ2-7; no firm D call. Trimming cost V 0 bases and J 5 bases, with 15 bases left between them. The CDR3 contains 15 residues. In germline, CDR1 is SGHRS, CDR2 YFSETQ. The CDR3 sequence is CASSLGFPPLDEQYF. The CDR3 DNA is TGCGCCAGCAGCTTGGGGTTCCCACCGCTCGACGAGCAGTACTTC.